The 18 T cell receptor beta chains reported below all come from one sample, sequenced in a study of cytomegalovirus exposure and HLA in healthy donors. The PCR ran on 60 Vbeta and 13 Jbeta primers. Profiling relied on immunoSEQ multiplex PCR, and the TCRdb table lists in-frame clones only, not all of them. The sample records roughly 160,000 clones, more than 65% being singletons. Sequencing was carried out using PBMCs. The receptors derive from a young man in good health and CMV-seronegative.

The chain links TRBV27 to TRBJ2-7; TRBD2 might be the D (7 bases). The V and J ends lost 2 bases and 6 bases respectively, with 17 bases between them. CDR3 size: 15 residues. Germline CDR1 is MNHEY and CDR2 is SMNVEV (reference sequence). CDR3 in DNA: TGTGCCAGCAGTTTAGGGGCCCAAGGGGGGGGCGAGCAGTACTTC. Amino acid sequence: CASSLGAQGGGEQYF.

This clone was picked up a small number of times. Sequence at one end of the junction differs from germline and may be a read error. This chain uses TRBV6-6 with TRBJ2-7; tentative D call: TRBD2 (5 bases). Germline V gene sequence: CDR1 MNHNY, CDR2 SVGAGI (reference sequence). The CDR3 is made up of 11 amino acids. CDR3 sequence: CASSSGISPPF. The DNA for the CDR3 is TGTGCCAGCAGTTCGGGGATTTCCCCACCGTTC.

J is TRBJ1-6 and V is TRBV30; 8 bases fit TRBD1. The trim removed 3 bases at V and 9 bases at J, leaving 4 bases unmatched. This CDR3 is 13 amino acids long. In germline, CDR1 is GTSNPN, CDR2 SVGIG (reference sequence). The CDR3 DNA reads TGTGCCTGGAGGGACAGGGAGATTTCACCCCTCCACTTT. It yields the protein CAWRDREISPLHF.

With respect to this clone: The same CDR3 is also encoded by other DNA sequences in this sample. The rearrangement links TRBV9 to TRBJ2-7; 9 nucleotides agree with TRBD1. Looked up from germline, CDR1 is SGDLS and CDR2 is YYNGEE. The trim removed 0 bases at V and 3 bases at J, leaving 4 bases unmatched. The CDR3 has 15 amino acids. The CDR3 DNA is TGTGCCAGCAGCGTAGGGGGACAGGGAGTCTACGAGCAGTACTTC. Protein: CASSVGGQGVYEQYF.

This rearrangement joins TRBV4-2 to TRBJ1-4, with a weak D call TRBD1 (6 bases). Germline lookup yields CDR1 LGHNA and CDR2 YNFKEQ. The CDR3 is 14 amino acids. V lost 4 bases and J 7 bases, leaving 13 bases between the germline ends. DNA of the CDR3: TGTGCCAGCAGCCTGACAGGCCGAGTTGAAAAACTGTTTTTT. Amino acid sequence: CASSLTGRVEKLFF.

The V gene is TRBV5-1, the J gene TRBJ2-2; TRBD1 aligns across 7 bases. Germline CDR1 reads SGHRS; CDR2 reads YFSETQ. CDR3 length: 17 amino acids. The trim removed 5 bases at V and 0 bases at J, leaving 10 bases unmatched. CDR3 loop: CASRPIGRGTNTGELFF. CDR3 DNA sequence: TGCGCCAGCAGGCCAATCGGCAGGGGGACGAACACCGGGGAGCTGTTTTTT.

The V gene is TRBV28, the J gene TRBJ1-4, with D perhaps matching TRBD1 (5 bases). Germline values: CDR1 MDHEN, CDR2 SYDVKM. There are 14 residues in the CDR3. V was cut by 8 bases and J by 4 bases, with 14 bases left in between. The CDR3: CASRVRGRNEKLFF. Here the CDR3 DNA reads TGTGCCAGCCGGGTAAGGGGCCGTAATGAAAAACTGTTTTTT. Variable domain in full (rest from reference TRBV28 and TRBJ1-4): DVKVTQSSRYLVKRTGEKVFLECVQDMDHENMFWYRQDPGLGLRLIYFSYDVKMKEKGDIPEGYSVSREKKERFSLILESASTNQTSMYLCASRVRGRNEKLFFGSGTQLSVL.

The chain is built from TRBV5-1 and TRBJ1-5; D might be TRBD1 (5 bases). The CDR3 has 13 residues. Trimming removed 0 bases from V and 9 bases from J, with 10 bases in between. Germline lookup yields CDR1 SGHRS and CDR2 YFSETQ. CDR3 sequence reads: CASSLALGGPQHF. Here the CDR3 DNA reads TGCGCCAGCAGCTTGGCCTTGGGGGGGCCCCAGCATTTT.

The table lists this clone with a count of one. This rearrangement joins TRBV30 to TRBJ2-1; 10 nucleotides line up with TRBD2. This CDR3 is 15 amino acids long. V gave up 1 base and J gave up 4 bases; unmatched junction bases: 4. CDR1 GTSNPN and CDR2 SVGIG come from the germline V gene (reference sequence). The CDR3 coding sequence is TGTGCCTGGAGTGCCCTAGCGGGAGCTTACAATGAGCAGTTCTTC. Protein product: CAWSALAGAYNEQFF.

The genes are TRBV5-6 and TRBJ1-1, with 8 positions matching TRBD1. V gave up 3 bases and J gave up 1 base; unmatched junction bases: 2. Germline V gene lookup returns CDR1 SGHDT and CDR2 YYEEEE. This CDR3 region has 14 residues. The CDR3 sequence is CASSYGTGNTEAFF. The CDR3 DNA is TGTGCCAGCAGCTACGGGACAGGGAACACTGAAGCTTTCTTT.

This clone was seen a few times. This chain uses TRBV5-5 with TRBJ1-5; a weak D match, TRBD1 (5 bases). V was clipped by 3 bases and J by 6 bases, with 13 bases between them. The CDR3 is 14 residues long. Germline V gene sequence: CDR1 SGHKS, CDR2 YYEKEE (reference sequence). This CDR3 is CASSSGEGPQPQHF. CDR3 DNA: TGTGCCAGCAGCTCGGGGGAGGGTCCTCAGCCCCAGCATTTT.

V is TRBV4-1 and J is TRBJ2-5, with TRBD1 identical over 8 bases. The CDR3 contains 15 residues. With 0 bases clipped from V and 11 bases from J, the junction kept 11 bases outside the gene matches. Per germline, CDR1 MGHRA and CDR2 YSYEKL. CDR3: CASSQERDRSPEQYF. In nucleotides, the CDR3 is TGCGCCAGCAGCCAAGAAAGGGACAGGTCTCCTGAGCAGTACTTC.

The rearrangement links TRBV2 to TRBJ2-2; D ambiguous. This CDR3 has 13 amino acids. The germline gives CDR1 SNHLY, CDR2 FYNNEI. With 8 bases removed from V and 6 bases from J, the gap between germline ends came to 13 bases. CDR3 protein: CASGRSSAGELFF. The CDR3 coding sequence is TGTGCCAGCGGGCGTTCTTCGGCCGGGGAGCTGTTTTTT. Variable domain in full (rest from reference TRBV2 and TRBJ2-2): EPEVTQTPSHQVTQMGQEVILRCVPISNHLYFYWYRQILGQKVEFLVSFYNNEISEKSEIFDDQFSVERPDGSNFTLKIRSTKLEDSAMYFCASGRSSAGELFFGEGSRLTVL.

This chain links TRBV6-4 with TRBJ2-7; 11 bases map to TRBD2. Germline loops: CDR1 MRHNA, CDR2 SNTAGT. V was clipped by 0 bases and J by 5 bases; unmatched bases: 18. CDR3 length equals 20 residues. Here the CDR3 DNA reads TGTGCCAGCAGTGACTCGAACAACCCTAGCGGGGGGCGGGGGTGCAACGAGCAGTACTTC. Encoded protein: CASSDSNNPSGGRGCNEQYF.

This clone was observed once. The chain couples TRBV7-2 to TRBJ2-3; 8 nucleotides align to TRBD1. Germline lookup yields CDR1 SGHTA and CDR2 FQGNSA. CDR3 size: 18 residues. Trimming removed 5 bases from V and 5 bases from J; junction bases left unmatched: 18. CDR3 DNA sequence: TGTGCCAGCAGCGAGGCCCCCCTCCGGGACAGGAGTCGAGATACGCAGTATTTT. Translating it yields CASSEAPLRDRSRDTQYF.

The chain joins TRBV5-4 to TRBJ1-2; D remains ambiguous. Germline loops: CDR1 SGHNT, CDR2 YYREEE (reference sequence). The CDR3 length is 13 residues. V lost 0 bases and J 4 bases, leaving 7 bases between the germline ends. CDR3 sequence reads: CASSLDVSYGYTF. The CDR3, as DNA: TGTGCCAGCAGCTTGGATGTCTCCTATGGCTACACCTTC.

The chain couples TRBV21-1 to TRBJ1-2. TRBV21-1 is a recognized pseudogene. CDR3 length equals 15 residues. As DNA, the CDR3 is TGTGCCAGCAGCAATTCGAGGGCGTATCGGTATGGCTACACCTTC. This translates into CASSNSRAYRYGYTF.

This chain connects TRBV2 to TRBJ2-3, with 8 nucleotides matching TRBD1. V shed 5 bases, J shed 3 bases, and the junction held 10 bases outside the gene matches. CDR3 length: 16 amino acids. Germline loops: CDR1 SNHLY, CDR2 FYNNEI. The CDR3 nucleotides are TGTGCCAGCAGTTATATGCCAGGGGGCGTGACAGATACGCAGTATTTT. Translating gives CASSYMPGGVTDTQYF. Based on the CDR3 plus reference TRBV2 and TRBJ2-3, the full variable domain is EPEVTQTPSHQVTQMGQEVILRCVPISNHLYFYWYRQILGQKVEFLVSFYNNEISEKSEIFDDQFSVERPDGSNFTLKIRSTKLEDSAMYFCASSYMPGGVTDTQYFGPGTRLTVL.